Presented here are 8 T cell receptor beta chains from one specimen sequenced in a study of metastatic and nonmetastatic thyroid tumors. No patient received treatment before thyroid surgery. TCRdb reanalyzed the PCR reads via MiXCR. The repertoire consists of roughly 23,000 clones, with more than 12% occurring once and the leading ten covering around 15%. Sequencing used tumor tissue. The receptors shown here come from a female donor with papillary thyroid cancer or a benign thyroid nodule (not recorded which). Some clones in this sample may be carry-over from other donors' samples.

A remark on this clone: At one end, the junction sequence differs from germline, possibly due to a read error. The V call is TRBV12-3 or TRBV12-4, the J call TRBJ2-7, with 7 bases fitting TRBD2. The CDR3 runs to 15 residues. CDR3 nucleotides: TGTGCCAGCAGTTCCGGGGGGAGGTTTGGGGACGAGCAGTGCTTC. Its protein product is CASSSGGRFGDEQCF.

This clone was seen many times. The chain carries TRBV6-1 and TRBJ2-2, with D uncertain. Between the trimmed V and J ends, which lost 5 bases and 2 bases, there was a span of 6 bases. The CDR3 runs to 13 residues. Germline V gives CDR1 MNHNS, CDR2 SASEGT. This CDR3 reads CASSIGNTGELFF. Written as DNA, the CDR3 is TGTGCCAGCAGTATAGGAAACACCGGGGAGCTGTTTTTT.

About this clone itself: A much larger clonotype is one base distant, so this may be a read error. The rearrangement joins TRBV10-1 to TRBJ2-1; unclear D gene. V was shortened by 3 bases and J by 1 base, with 10 bases between the two germline ends. Germline CDR1 is WNHNN and CDR2 is SYGVQD (reference sequence). The CDR3 contains 15 residues. The CDR3 sequence: CASSEVVRSYNEQFF. The CDR3 region has the DNA TGCGCCAGCAGTGAAGTGGTCCGTTCCTACAATGAGCAGTTCTTC.

The chain couples TRBV20-1 to TRBJ2-5; D possibly corresponds to TRBD1 (5 bases). In germline, CDR1 is DFQATT, CDR2 SNEGSKA (reference sequence). V lost 3 bases, J lost 5 bases, and 13 bases lay in between. The CDR3 is 13 residues long. The CDR3 DNA sequence: TGCAGTGCTAGTGGGCAGGGCGGTGAGACCCAGTACTTC. Translating it yields CSASGQGGETQYF.

This clone is deemed medium-sized. V usage is TRBV20-1 and J usage is TRBJ1-2; a possible D gene is TRBD1 (5 bases). The CDR3 is made up of 15 amino acids. Between the trimmed V and J ends, which lost 0 bases and 1 base, there was a span of 12 bases. Germline CDR1 reads DFQATT; CDR2 reads SNEGSKA (reference sequence). CDR3 DNA sequence: TGCAGTGCTAGAGATCATAGGGGCCGTAACTATGGCTACACCTTC. It encodes CSARDHRGRNYGYTF.

The chain has TRBV24-1 and TRBJ2-7, with no clear D. The V end lost 1 base, the J end lost 6 bases, and 6 bases lay between the germline ends. This CDR3 is 12 amino acids long. Germline values: CDR1 KGHDR, CDR2 SFDVKD. The CDR3 is CATSDFGREQYF. DNA for the CDR3: TGTGCCACCAGTGATTTTGGCCGCGAGCAGTACTTC.

This clone has ten or more counts. Additional DNA sequences in this sample encode the identical CDR3. The gene calls are TRBV20-1 and TRBJ1-1; D is uncertain. This CDR3 spans 12 amino acids. CDR1 is DFQATT and CDR2 is SNEGSKA in the germline V gene (reference sequence). CDR3 nucleotides: TGCAGCGCCCCTCGTGAGAACACTGAAGCTTTCTTT. Translation gives CSAPRENTEAFF.

Many counts were recorded for this clone. The chain employs TRBV27 and TRBJ2-1; tentative D call: TRBD1 (5 bases). V was clipped by 7 bases and J by 0 bases, with 13 bases between them. The CDR3 is made up of 15 amino acids. Per the germline V gene, CDR1 is MNHEY and CDR2 is SMNVEV (reference sequence). The CDR3 loop is CASKPTAHSYNEQFF. The CDR3 region has the DNA TGTGCCAGCAAACCGACAGCCCACTCCTACAATGAGCAGTTCTTC.